This T cell receptor (beta chain) emerged from a study of neurological immune-mediated disorders. V was clipped by 3 bases and J by 4 bases; unmatched bases: 5. Germline lookup yields CDR1 SGDLS and CDR2 YYNGEE. The CDR3 runs to 16 residues. MiXCR was run by TCRdb on the 5' RACE reads, yielding one entry per CDR3 protein. The table lists about 66,000 distinct CDR3 sequences, 3% to 4% of them singletons, with roughly 3.7% in the top ten. This clonotype has ten or more counts. The receptor was derived from a man aged 40-50 years with multiple sclerosis. The source material was PBMCs. The chain employs TRBV9 and TRBJ2-5; 14 bases map to TRBD2. CDR3 DNA: TGTGCCAGCAGCGCGGGACTAGCGGGAGAGGGAGAGACCCAGTACTTC. Its protein product is CASSAGLAGEGETQYF.